The subject of this entry is one T cell receptor beta chain. As yet, its antigen is unknown. Here immunoSEQ multiplex PCR was the method, and the copy in TCRdb shows in-frame clones only, minus some. The data contain tens of thousands of clones, about 85% of them singletons. This sample was included in a study of T cell responses to AZD1222 COVID-19 vaccine. The study, taken as a whole, reports: Clonal diversity may have been underestimated in mostly white British donors. Seropositivity was recorded at baseline in only a handful of AZD1222 recipients. Samples come after the peak T cell response, not at day 14.

Germline loops: CDR1 LNHDA, CDR2 SQIVND (reference sequence). The V end was cut by 1 base, the J end by 1 base, with 24 bases between. This CDR3 has 20 residues. The sequence was obtained from an adult in good health. The chain uses TRBV19 and TRBJ2-3, with a tentative D call TRBD2 (6 bases). Sequenced material: peripheral blood, taken on day 0 of AZD1222 vaccination. The CDR3 loop is CASSIAQAGPIQWGTDTQYF. CDR3 coding DNA: TGTGCCAGTAGTATAGCCCAAGCGGGTCCCATCCAGTGGGGCACAGATACGCAGTATTTT.